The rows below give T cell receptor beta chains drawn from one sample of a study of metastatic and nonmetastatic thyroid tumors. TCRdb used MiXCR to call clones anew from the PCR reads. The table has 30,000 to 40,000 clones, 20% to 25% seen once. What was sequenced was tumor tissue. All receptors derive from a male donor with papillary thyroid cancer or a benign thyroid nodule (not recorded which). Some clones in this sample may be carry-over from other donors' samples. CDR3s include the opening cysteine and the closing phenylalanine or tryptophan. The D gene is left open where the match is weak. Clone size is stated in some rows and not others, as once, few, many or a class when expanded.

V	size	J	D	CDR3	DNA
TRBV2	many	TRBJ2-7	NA	CASRAPDTEQYF	TGTGCCAGCAGAGCACCGGACACGGAGCAGTACTTC
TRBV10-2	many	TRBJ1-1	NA	CASMINPGADTEAFF	TGCGCCAGCATGATAAATCCCGGCGCGGACACTGAAGCTTTCTTT
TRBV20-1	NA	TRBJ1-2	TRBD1	CSATTGTVRGAGGYTF	TGCAGTGCTACAACCGGGACAGTGCGGGGGGCAGGGGGCTACACCTTC
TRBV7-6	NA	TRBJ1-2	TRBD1	CASARDSDHGYTF	TGTGCCAGCGCGCGGGACAGTGATCATGGCTACACCTTC
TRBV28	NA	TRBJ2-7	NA	CASSMLGRIGYF	TGTGCCAGCAGCATGCTTGGGAGGATTGGGTACTTC
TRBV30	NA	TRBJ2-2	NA	CAWRGDSNPTGELFF	TGTGCCTGGAGGGGGGACTCGAACCCCACCGGGGAGCTGTTTTTT
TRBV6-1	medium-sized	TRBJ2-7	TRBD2	CASSASHSLAGDFYEQYF	TGTGCCAGCAGTGCAAGTCACTCTCTAGCGGGAGATTTCTACGAGCAGTACTTC
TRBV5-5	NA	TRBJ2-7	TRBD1	CASSAQTGTGFYEQYF	TGTGCCAGCAGCGCACAAACCGGGACAGGGTTCTACGAGCAGTACTTC
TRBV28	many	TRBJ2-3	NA	CASSSTNTQYF	TGTGCCAGCAGTTCTACAAATACGCAGTATTTT
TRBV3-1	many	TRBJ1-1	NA	CASSLQTNTEAFF	TGTGCCAGCAGCTTACAGACGAACACTGAAGCTTTCTTT
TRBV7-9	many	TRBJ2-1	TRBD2	CASSLTSGAYNEQFF	TGTGCCAGCAGCTTGACTAGCGGGGCTTACAATGAGCAGTTCTTC
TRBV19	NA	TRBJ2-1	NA	CASSIPGTEQFF	TGTGCCAGTAGTATACCGGGAACTGAGCAGTTCTTC
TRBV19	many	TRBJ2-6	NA	CASSVGRSSGANVLTF	TGTGCCAGTAGTGTAGGCCGAAGCTCTGGGGCCAACGTCCTGACTTTC
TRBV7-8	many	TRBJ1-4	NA	CASSLEPFRGKLFF	TGTGCCAGCAGCTTAGAACCGTTTCGGGGAAAACTGTTTTTT
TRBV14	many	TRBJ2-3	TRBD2	CASSPHPGGLTSGSTDTQYF	TGTGCCAGCAGCCCACATCCCGGCGGCCTGACTAGCGGGAGCACAGATACGCAGTATTTT
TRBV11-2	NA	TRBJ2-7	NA	CASSSGSGLEQYF	TGTGCCAGCAGCTCAGGGAGTGGGCTTGAGCAGTACTTC
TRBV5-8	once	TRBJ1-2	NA	CASGLGGYGYTF	TGTGCCAGCGGCCTTGGGGGGTATGGCTACACCTTC
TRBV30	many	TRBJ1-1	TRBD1	CAWSGTGANEAFF	TGTGCCTGGAGCGGAACAGGGGCAAATGAAGCTTTCTTT
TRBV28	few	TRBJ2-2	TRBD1	CASSYRGTGELFF	TGTGCCAGCAGTTACAGGGGAACCGGGGAGCTGTTTTTT
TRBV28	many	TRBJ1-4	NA	CASSLGQGQNEKLFF	TGTGCCAGCAGTTTGGGGCAGGGGCAGAATGAAAAACTGTTTTTT
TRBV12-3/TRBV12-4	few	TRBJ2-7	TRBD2	CASSSSGRRAEQYF	TGTGCCAGCAGTTCGAGCGGGAGGCGTGCCGAGCAGTACTTC
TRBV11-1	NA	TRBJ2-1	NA	CASIRPGGSSYNKQFF	TGTGCCAGCATCAGGCCAGGGGGGAGCTCCTACAATAAGCAGTTCTTC
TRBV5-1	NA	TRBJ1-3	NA	CASSPGDFSGNTIYF	TGCGCCAGCAGCCCGGGGGACTTCTCTGGAAACACCATATATTTT
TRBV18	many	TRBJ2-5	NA	CASTRQDRETQYF	TGTGCCAGCACGAGACAGGACAGAGAGACCCAGTACTTC
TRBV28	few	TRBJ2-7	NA	CASSPIPRDGAYEQYF	TGTGCCAGCAGCCCCATCCCTAGGGACGGAGCCTACGAGCAGTACTTC
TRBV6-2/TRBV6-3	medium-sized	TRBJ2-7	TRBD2	CASSSQRENYEQYF	TGTGCCAGCAGTTCCCAGCGGGAGAACTACGAGCAGTACTTC
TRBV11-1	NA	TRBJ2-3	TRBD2	CASSLALRGRKRELDTQYF	TGTGCCAGCAGCTTAGCCCTCCGGGGCCGGAAGCGGGAGTTAGATACGCAGTATTTT
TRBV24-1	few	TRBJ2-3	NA	CATSDRGGVTDTQYF	TGTGCCACCAGTGACCGTGGAGGCGTCACAGATACGCAGTATTTT
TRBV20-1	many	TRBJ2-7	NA	CSAGGNNYEQYF	TGCAGTGCGGGCGGGAACAACTACGAGCAGTACTTC
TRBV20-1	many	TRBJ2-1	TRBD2	CSARGGGSSYNEQFF	TGCAGTGCAAGGGGTGGCGGGAGCTCCTACAATGAGCAGTTCTTC
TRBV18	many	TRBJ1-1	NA	CASSPSGDRAFF	TGTGCCAGCTCACCATCGGGGGATAGAGCTTTCTTT
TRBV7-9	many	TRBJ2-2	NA	CASSFRENTGELFF	TGTGCCAGCAGCTTCAGGGAGAACACCGGGGAGCTGTTTTTT
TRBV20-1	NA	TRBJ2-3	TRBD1	CSARGTVSIGTDTQYF	TGCAGTGCTAGGGGGACAGTTTCTATCGGCACAGATACGCAGTATTTT
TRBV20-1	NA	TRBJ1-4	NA	CSASAPGDPNEKLFF	TGCAGTGCTAGTGCCCCGGGGGATCCTAATGAAAAACTGTTTTTT
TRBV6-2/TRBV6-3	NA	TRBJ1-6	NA	CASSYSSGSYNSPLHF	TGTGCCAGCAGTTACTCTAGTGGGTCCTATAATTCACCCCTCCACTTT
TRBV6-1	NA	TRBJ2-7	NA	CARRSHSYEQYF	TGTGCAAGAAGGAGCCACTCCTACGAGCAGTACTTC
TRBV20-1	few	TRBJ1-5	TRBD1	CSAWTGVLNQPQHF	TGCAGTGCTTGGACAGGGGTCCTCAATCAGCCCCAGCATTTT
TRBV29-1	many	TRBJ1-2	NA	CSVVVGNGGYTF	TGCAGCGTTGTTGTGGGGAACGGTGGCTACACCTTC
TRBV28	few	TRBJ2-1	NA	CASTLVPYNEQFF	TGTGCCAGCACCCTCGTGCCTTACAATGAGCAGTTCTTC
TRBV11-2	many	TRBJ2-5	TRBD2	CASQGLAGGRVETQYF	TGTGCCAGCCAGGGACTAGCGGGAGGGCGGGTGGAGACCCAGTACTTC
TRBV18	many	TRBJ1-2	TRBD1	CASSLGQGVGYGYTF	TGTGCCAGCTCACTCGGACAGGGGGTTGGCTATGGCTACACCTTC
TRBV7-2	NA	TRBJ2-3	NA	CASSLGSRGRGSTDTQYF	TGTGCCAGCAGCTTGGGCTCAAGAGGACGGGGAAGCACAGATACGCAGTATTTT
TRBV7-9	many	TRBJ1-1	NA	CASSYEGQNTEAFF	TGTGCCAGCAGCTACGAGGGGCAGAACACTGAAGCTTTCTTT
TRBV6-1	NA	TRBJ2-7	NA	CSSSLDREGEQYF	TGTTCCAGCAGTCTGGACAGGGAGGGCGAGCAGTACTTC
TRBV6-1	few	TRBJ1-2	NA	CASSPGANYGYTF	TGTGCCAGCAGTCCTGGGGCTAACTATGGCTACACCTTC
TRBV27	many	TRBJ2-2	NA	CASSLARNTGELFF	TGTGCCAGCAGTTTAGCCCGTAACACCGGGGAGCTGTTTTTT
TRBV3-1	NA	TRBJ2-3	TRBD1	CASSQEREGQGATDTQYF	TGTGCCAGCAGCCAAGAGAGAGAGGGACAGGGCGCAACAGATACGCAGTATTTT
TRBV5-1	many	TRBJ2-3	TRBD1	CASSPGTGHTDTQYF	TGCGCCAGCAGCCCTGGGACAGGGCACACAGATACGCAGTATTTT
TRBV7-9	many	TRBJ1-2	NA	CASSLAGGGGYTF	TGTGCCAGCAGCTTAGCCGGCGGTGGGGGCTACACCTTC
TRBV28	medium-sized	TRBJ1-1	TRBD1	CASSYDGTELRENTEAFF	TGTGCCAGCAGTTATGACGGGACAGAGCTTAGGGAAAACACTGAAGCTTTCTTT
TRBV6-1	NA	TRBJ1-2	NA	CASSGGLPGYGYTF	TGTGCCAGCAGTGGCGGTCTCCCGGGCTATGGCTACACCTTC
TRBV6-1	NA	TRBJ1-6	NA	CASWEPRGYNSPLQF	TGTGCCAGCTGGGAACCACGGGGCTATAATTCACCCCTCCAATTT
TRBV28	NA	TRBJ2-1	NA	CASSFIGLQYNEQFF	TGTGCCAGCAGTTTCATCGGACTACAATACAATGAGCAGTTCTTC
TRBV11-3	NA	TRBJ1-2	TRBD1	CASSLGQGERGYTF	TGTGCCAGCAGCTTAGGACAGGGGGAGCGGGGCTACACCTTC
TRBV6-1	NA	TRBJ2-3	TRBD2	CASSETCLAGDTQYF	TGTGCCAGCAGTGAAACGTGTCTAGCGGGAGATACGCAGTATTTT
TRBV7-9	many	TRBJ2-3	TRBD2	CASSLLAEGRTDTQYF	TGTGCCAGCAGCTTGCTAGCGGAGGGACGCACAGATACGCAGTATTTT
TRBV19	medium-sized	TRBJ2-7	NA	CASSIFQASSAEQYF	TGTGCCAGTAGTATTTTCCAGGCTTCTTCCGCCGAGCAGTACTTC
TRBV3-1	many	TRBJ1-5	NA	CASSQDYGRTGQPQHF	TGTGCCAGCAGCCAAGATTACGGGAGAACTGGACAGCCCCAGCATTTT
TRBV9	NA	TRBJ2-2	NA	CASSAGLALFNTGELFF	TGTGCCAGCAGCGCCGGCCTAGCGTTATTTAACACCGGGGAGCTGTTTTTT
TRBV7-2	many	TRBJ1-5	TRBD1	CASSFSDRGQPQHF	TGTGCCAGCAGCTTTTCGGACAGGGGTCAGCCCCAGCATTTT